The sample holds one count of the clone carrying this T cell receptor beta chain. Its antigen is still unknown. This entry belongs to a study of OX40 agonist ivuxolimab in advanced cancers. Findings and caveats of the study: Relatively little clonal expansion, among the lowest observed, appeared in partial responders at 0.1-3.0 mg/kg. At 0.1 to 3.0 mg/kg and by week 6, CD4+ and CD8+ T cells in the blood had expanded clonally.

Germline V lookup: CDR1 MGHRA, CDR2 YSYEKL. The CDR3 is made up of 16 amino acids. Trimming took 2 bases from V and 5 from J, leaving 19 bases between them. TCRdb keeps only in-frame clones here, not all; method: immunoSEQ multiplex PCR. Among tens of thousands of clones, roughly 93% were seen once, and the ten largest hold 2.5% to 3%. This chain uses TRBV4-1 with TRBJ2-7, with D perhaps assigned TRBD1 or TRBD2 (5 bases each). The TCR was taken from an adult with an advanced solid tumor such as melanoma, head and neck, liver or kidney cancer. The sample was CD4+ or CD8+ T cells sorted from blood, taken in a trial of the OX40 agonist ivuxolimab. The CDR3 protein is CASSQPTRGREDEQYF. The CDR3 DNA sequence: TGCGCCAGCAGCCAACCCACACGGGGCAGGGAAGACGAGCAGTACTTC.